The 15 T cell receptor beta chains presented below share a single source sample, sequenced in a study of blood T cell repertoires in COVID-19. Data came from immunoSEQ multiplex PCR; TCRdb stores just in-frame clones and leaves some out. There are 150,000 to 200,000 clones in the sample; 90% to 95% occur only once, and roughly 2.1% lies in the top ten. The sample consisted of peripheral blood. These receptors were obtained from a woman between 55 and 75 years old with COVID-19, enrolled during active disease.

This clone was picked up one time. The rearrangement links TRBV6-2 or TRBV6-3 to TRBJ1-1; a weak D match, TRBD1 (6 bases). The CDR3 loop spans 14 amino acids. V lost 4 bases and J 1 base, leaving 10 bases between the germline ends. Germline loops: CDR1 MNHEY, CDR2 SVGEGT. This chain's CDR3 is CASSLTGPNTEAFF. The CDR3 region has the DNA TGTGCCAGCAGTTTGACAGGCCCGAACACTGAAGCTTTCTTT.

The chain combines TRBV10-3 with TRBJ1-2; D is uncertain. CDR1 is ENHRY, CDR2 SYGVKD, per germline. The CDR3 length is 13 residues. Trimming cost V 2 bases and J 7 bases, with 11 bases left between them. CDR3 DNA sequence: TGTGCCATCAGTGAGGCCTCGGCGGGTGGCTACACCTTC. This translates into CAISEASAGGYTF.

The genes are TRBV7-2 and TRBJ1-2, with D possibly matching TRBD1 (6 bases). The germline V and J ends were trimmed by 1 base and 7 bases, with 13 bases remaining between them. This CDR3 is 14 amino acids long. Per germline, CDR1 SGHTA and CDR2 FQGNSA. The CDR3 loop is CASSLGGTFFGYTF. DNA of the CDR3: TGTGCCAGCAGCTTAGGGGGGACATTTTTTGGCTACACCTTC.

The V gene is TRBV30, the J gene TRBJ1-3, with unresolved D. CDR1 is GTSNPN and CDR2 is SVGIG in the germline V gene (reference sequence). The CDR3 has 13 residues. V lost 0 bases, J lost 7 bases, and 10 bases lay in between. The CDR3 DNA reads as TGTGCCTGGAGTGTAACCCTCGGGAACACCATATATTTT. This gives the protein CAWSVTLGNTIYF.

The chain uses TRBV19 and TRBJ2-1; 10 nucleotides agree with TRBD1. CDR1 LNHDA and CDR2 SQIVND come from the germline V gene (reference sequence). J was trimmed by 6 bases and V by 7 bases; bases with no gene match: 6. This CDR3 has 14 amino acids. CDR3 region: CASNPGQGPNEQFF. CDR3 in DNA: TGTGCCAGTAACCCGGGACAGGGGCCCAATGAGCAGTTCTTC.

The chain is built from TRBV6-4 and TRBJ2-1, with D tentatively TRBD2 (5 bases). CDR1 is MRHNA and CDR2 is SNTAGT in the germline V gene. The CDR3 length is 14 residues. The germline V and J ends were trimmed by 7 bases and 7 bases, with 17 bases remaining between them. The DNA of the CDR3 is TGTGCCAGCAAGCCCCTTTCCTCGGGAAATGAGCAGTTCTTC. Protein sequence: CASKPLSSGNEQFF.

The chain uses TRBV14 and TRBJ2-2; weak D call: TRBD2 (5 bases). The V end lost 1 base, the J end lost 1 base, and 10 bases lay between the germline ends. The CDR3 runs 16 residues. From germline, CDR1 is SGHDN and CDR2 FVKESK. This chain's CDR3 is CASSQVAGLNTGELFF. The CDR3 DNA reads TGTGCCAGCAGCCAAGTAGCCGGACTGAACACCGGGGAGCTGTTTTTT.

V gene TRBV6-6 combines with J gene TRBJ1-3, with D hard to call. With 1 base removed from V and 0 bases from J, the gap between germline ends came to 7 bases. The CDR3 runs to 15 residues. Per germline, CDR1 MNHNY and CDR2 SVGAGI (reference sequence). Here the CDR3 reads CASSYLGSSGNTIYF. In nucleotides, the CDR3 is TGTGCCAGCAGTTACTTGGGGAGCTCTGGAAACACCATATATTTT.

This chain connects TRBV5-1 to TRBJ1-1; 9 bases are shared with TRBD1. J was trimmed by 5 bases and V by 5 bases; bases with no gene match: 13. The germline gives CDR1 SGHRS, CDR2 YFSETQ. The CDR3 contains 16 residues. CDR3 nucleotides: TGCGCCAGCAGTATTTCAGGGCCCGGGACAGGGACTGAAGCTTTCTTT. This codes for CASSISGPGTGTEAFF.

V gene TRBV24-1 combines with J gene TRBJ2-3; 8 bases line up with TRBD2. V lost 2 bases, J lost 1 base, and 10 bases stayed unmatched. Germline V lookup: CDR1 KGHDR, CDR2 SFDVKD. The CDR3 totals 18 residues. This CDR3 reads CATSDSSGPYTGTDTQYF. The DNA for the CDR3 is TGTGCCACCAGTGATTCTAGCGGGCCCTATACGGGCACAGATACGCAGTATTTT.

CDR3 amino acids: CASSIDAGRTSGELFF. The CDR3 DNA reads TGTGCCAGTAGTATAGATGCGGGACGGACATCCGGGGAGCTGTTTTTT. The chain uses TRBV19 and TRBJ2-2; D possibly corresponds to TRBD2 (6 bases). This CDR3 is built from 16 residues. Trimming cost V 0 bases and J 6 bases, with 14 bases left between them. In germline, CDR1 is LNHDA, CDR2 SQIVND (reference sequence).

The rearrangement uses TRBV19 and TRBJ1-6; 10 positions agree with TRBD1. The CDR3 has 14 amino acids. Trimming removed 9 bases from V and 8 bases from J; junction bases left unmatched: 7. Germline CDR1 and CDR2: LNHDA and SQIVND (reference sequence). The CDR3 sequence: CASEKGQGYSPLHF. For the CDR3, the DNA is TGTGCCAGCGAAAAGGGACAGGGGTATTCACCCCTCCACTTT.

The genes are TRBV2 and TRBJ2-3; D remains ambiguous. Germline V gene data show CDR1 as SNHLY and CDR2 as FYNNEI. This CDR3 region has 14 residues. V was clipped by 6 bases and J by 0 bases, with 10 bases between them. The CDR3 DNA follows: TGTGCCAGCAGCCAACAACATAGCACAGATACGCAGTATTTT. This translates into CASSQQHSTDTQYF.

Comments on this clone: At one boundary the junction diverges from the germline segment, which might be a read error. V usage is TRBV18 and J usage is TRBJ1-3, with 8 bases aligning to TRBD1. Germline loops: CDR1 KGHSH, CDR2 LQKENI. The CDR3 is made up of 18 amino acids. CDR3 in DNA: TGTGCCAGCTCACCAACCGGTGGTGGCAGGGGGCTACTACTTGGACCCATCTTT. This sequence encodes CASSPTGGGRGLLLGPIF.

The chain combines TRBV2 with TRBJ1-2; D not resolved. The CDR3 is made up of 14 amino acids. CDR1 is SNHLY and CDR2 is FYNNEI in the germline V gene. V dropped 5 bases and J dropped 4 bases, with 14 bases sitting between them. The CDR3 loop is CASSPLTRGYGYTF. CDR3 coding DNA: TGTGCCAGCAGTCCCTTGACCCGGGGCTATGGCTACACCTTC.